Following are 4 T cell receptor beta chains from one sample sequenced in a study of response to subunit inactivated influenza vaccine. TCRdb used MiXCR to reprocess the RT-PCR reads, holding one entry per CDR3 protein. The sample shows about 780,000 distinct CDR3 sequences, less than 20% of them seen only once. The sample in question was PBMCs from blood, obtained 5 days after vaccination. All receptors come from a middle-aged man who received an inactivated influenza vaccine.

CDR3 in DNA: TGTGCCAGCCGCTCTTCAGGGGGCTTCTCACCCCTCCACTTT. Amino acids: CASRSSGGFSPLHF. The chain combines TRBV12-3 or TRBV12-4 with TRBJ1-6; 8 positions agree with TRBD1. J gave up 10 bases and V 8 bases, and 10 bases lay outside the gene matches. CDR3 length: 14 residues.

This clonotype was observed a handful of times. This rearrangement joins TRBV7-8 to TRBJ2-2, with a possible D match to TRBD1 (5 bases). V lost 8 bases to trimming and J lost 0 bases, with 16 bases between them. This CDR3 is built from 16 residues. The germline gives CDR1 SGHVS, CDR2 FQNEAQ. CDR3 in amino acids: CASLGNRIANTGELFF. CDR3 sequence (DNA): TGTGCCAGCCTGGGGAACAGGATCGCGAACACCGGGGAGCTGTTTTTT.

The rearrangement uses TRBV7-2 and TRBJ1-2, with D perhaps matching TRBD1 (5 bases). Germline V gene lookup returns CDR1 SGHTA and CDR2 FQGNSA. The CDR3 is made up of 15 amino acids. The V end was cut by 5 bases, the J end by 2 bases, with 15 bases between. The CDR3 loop reads CASSAFGRGNYGYTF. CDR3 coding DNA: TGTGCCAGCAGCGCCTTTGGGAGGGGAAACTATGGCTACACCTTC.

In its sample, this clonotype was seen a few times. This chain links TRBV5-1 with TRBJ2-3, with 7 nucleotides matching TRBD1. The CDR3 consists of 14 residues. Germline CDR1 SGHRS, CDR2 YFSETQ. J gave up 3 bases and V 4 bases, and 5 bases lay outside the gene matches. The DNA for the CDR3 is TGCGCCAGCAGCATGAAGGGGGCAACAGATACGCAGTATTTT. Protein product: CASSMKGATDTQYF.